This T cell receptor beta chain is from a study of cytomegalovirus exposure and HLA in healthy donors. Study-wide results and caveats: Most TCR sequences were seen very rarely across donors, but some public TCRs occurred in many.

This clone appeared once. Its matching antigen is unknown. This PCR relied on a set of 60 Vbeta primers and 13 Jbeta primers. Measured with immunoSEQ multiplex PCR; TCRdb has only the in-frame clones, and not every one. This repertoire shows about 93,000 clones, about 80% found once; its top ten account for 0.57%. The V gene's germline CDR1 is SGHRS and CDR2 YFSETQ. V was cut by 3 bases and J by 7 bases, with 16 bases left in between. The CDR3 spans 15 residues. The sequence came from a man aged 25 to 40 in good health and CMV-seronegative. The rearrangement links TRBV5-1 to TRBJ1-4; possible D gene TRBD1, 5 bases. The sample was PBMCs. The CDR3 here is CASSSSTATGEKLFF. The CDR3 coding sequence is TGCGCCAGCAGCTCGTCGACAGCAACGGGTGAAAAACTGTTTTTT.